This record concerns one T cell receptor beta chain sequence. The specificity of this receptor is unknown. Qualities for individual bases were not recorded, and no much larger clone is one base off. This record belongs to a study of blood T cell repertoires in COVID-19 (dated by TCRdb to 2018 to 2021). Notes on the research overall: The collaborator samples originated in the United States, Italy and Spain and spanned the acute and convalescent phases of COVID-19. The material from the prospective study consisted of cDNA or gDNA derived from T cells, B-cell-depleted T cells, or PBMCs. The dataset comprised deeply sampled blood TCRbeta repertoires from subjects exposed to, actively infected with, or recovered from COVID-19. The repertoires were released in a freely available public database meant as a resource for research on the immune response to SARS-CoV-2. Samples came from the ongoing ImmuneRACE study (first 160 participants) plus 1,254 subjects from 6 global collaborators. A de-identified subject ID, COVID-19 status, age in years and sex were almost always included in the sample metadata. Where available, HLA class I and class II types were obtained from metadata supplied by the sample provider rather than from assay-based typing.

Results the study describes overall, beyond this receptor: Clinical and demographic metadata were provided uncurated, with the amount varying by source and participant.

The immunoSEQ Assay, a bias-controlled multiplex PCR, was used to amplify TCRbeta CDR3 regions from genomic DNA. Under the source paper's analysis protocol: The number of nucleated cells in each sample was estimated from the amplification of reference gene primers within the assay. Sequence reads were collapsed and filtered to measure the absolute abundance of every unique TCRbeta CDR3 rearrangement. For each sample, productive Simpson clonality was calculated by taking the square root of Simpson's diversity index across productive rearrangements. Here the immuneACCESS table is served through TCRdb, limited to in-frame sequences with V and J called. Missing clones are a known gap in these copies; in checked studies unresolved V genes cover under half, and the rest lacks a known reason. V and J calls plus clone size are reproduced from that table; the DNA served to infer D and trimming. The sample yields over 130,000 clones; 84% were counted once. The ten top clones hold approximately 1.6% of the sample.

The germline V gene supplies CDR1 SGHTA and CDR2 FQGNSA. From the cysteine through the phenylalanine, the CDR3 covers 16 amino acids. Here the CDR3 DNA is all that survives: 48 bases in frame from base 1. The junction shows trimming of 3 bases on V and 5 bases on J, and the gene matches do not reach 7 bases of it. Enrolling through a virtual design, the prospective study's participants ranged in age from roughly 18 to 89 years and lived across roughly 24 United States geographic areas. To assign participants to cohorts, the prospective study relied on clinical history that participants themselves reported in a screening survey and a study questionnaire. Exposed participants had been in contact, within 2 weeks of entering the study, with a person who had a PCR-confirmed or clinician-diagnosed case of COVID-19. Mobile phlebotomists in the prospective study collected whole blood, serum and a nasopharyngeal or oropharyngeal swab from every participant. Prospective study participants could optionally give additional blood draws and questionnaires over a roughly 2-month period. Before DNA extraction, prospective study blood samples were shipped either frozen or at room temperature.

The chain is encoded by TRBV7-2 joined to TRBJ1-2; TRBD1 fits 12 bases in the junction. The sequenced sample consisted of PBMCs or T cells enriched from blood (not recorded which). This sequence originates from a woman between 18 and 29 years old who had been exposed to COVID-19. The DNA is as follows: TGTGCCAGCAGCTTGGGACAGGGGGCGATGAATTATGGCTACACCTTC. Its product reads: CASSLGQGAMNYGYTF.